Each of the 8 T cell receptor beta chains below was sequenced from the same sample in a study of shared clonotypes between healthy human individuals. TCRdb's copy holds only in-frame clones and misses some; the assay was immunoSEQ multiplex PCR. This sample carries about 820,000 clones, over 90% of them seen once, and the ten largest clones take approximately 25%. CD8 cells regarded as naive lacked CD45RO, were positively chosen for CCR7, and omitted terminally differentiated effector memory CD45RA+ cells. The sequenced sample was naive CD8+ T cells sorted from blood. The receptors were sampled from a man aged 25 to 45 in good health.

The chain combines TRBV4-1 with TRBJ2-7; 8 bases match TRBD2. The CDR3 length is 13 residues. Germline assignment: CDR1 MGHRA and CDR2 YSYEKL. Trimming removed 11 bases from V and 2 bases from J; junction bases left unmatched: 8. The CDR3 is CAHSGMIAYEQYF. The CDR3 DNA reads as TGCGCCCATAGCGGGATGATCGCCTACGAGCAGTACTTC.

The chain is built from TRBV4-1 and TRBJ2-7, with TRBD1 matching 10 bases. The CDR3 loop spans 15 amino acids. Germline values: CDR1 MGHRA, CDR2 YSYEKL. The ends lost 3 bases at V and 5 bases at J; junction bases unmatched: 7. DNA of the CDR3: TGCGCCAGCAGCCACTCCGGGACAGGGGTGGACGAGCAGTACTTC. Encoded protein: CASSHSGTGVDEQYF.

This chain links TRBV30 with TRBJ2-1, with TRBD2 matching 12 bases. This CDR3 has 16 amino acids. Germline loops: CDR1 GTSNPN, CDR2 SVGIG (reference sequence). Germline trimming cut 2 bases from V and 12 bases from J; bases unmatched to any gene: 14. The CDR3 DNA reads TGTGCCTGGAGTCCCTCTAGCGGGAGGGTTCTCCAATGGCAGTTCTTC. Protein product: CAWSPSSGRVLQWQFF.

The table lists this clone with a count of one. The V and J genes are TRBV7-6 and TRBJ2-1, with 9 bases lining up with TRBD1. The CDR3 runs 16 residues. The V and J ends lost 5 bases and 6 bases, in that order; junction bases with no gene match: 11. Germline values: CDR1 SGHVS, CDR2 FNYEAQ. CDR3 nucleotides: TGTGCCAGCAGCAATACCGGGACAGGGAAGGCCAATGAGCAGTTCTTC. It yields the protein CASSNTGTGKANEQFF.

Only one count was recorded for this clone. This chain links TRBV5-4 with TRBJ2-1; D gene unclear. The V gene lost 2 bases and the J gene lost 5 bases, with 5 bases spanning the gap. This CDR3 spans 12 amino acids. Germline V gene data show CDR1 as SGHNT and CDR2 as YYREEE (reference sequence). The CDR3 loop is CASSLFDNEQFF. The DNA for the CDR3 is TGTGCCAGCAGCTTATTTGACAATGAGCAGTTCTTC.

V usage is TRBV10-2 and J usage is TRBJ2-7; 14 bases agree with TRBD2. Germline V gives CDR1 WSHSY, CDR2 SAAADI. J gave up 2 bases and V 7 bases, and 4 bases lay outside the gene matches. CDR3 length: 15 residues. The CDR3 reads CASIGTSGRTYEQYF. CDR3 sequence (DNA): TGCGCCAGCATCGGGACTAGCGGGAGAACCTACGAGCAGTACTTC.

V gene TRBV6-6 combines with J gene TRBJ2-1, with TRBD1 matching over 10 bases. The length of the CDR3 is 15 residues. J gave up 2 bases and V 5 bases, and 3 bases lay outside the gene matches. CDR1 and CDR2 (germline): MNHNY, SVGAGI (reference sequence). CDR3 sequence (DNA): TGTGCCAGCAGTGACGACAGGGGGCCCTACAATGAGCAGTTCTTC. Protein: CASSDDRGPYNEQFF.

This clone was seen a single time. For the CDR3, the DNA is TGTGCCAGCAGCCGACAGGGGGAGGACAATGAGCAGTTCTTC. The encoded protein is CASSRQGEDNEQFF. V and J are TRBV28 and TRBJ2-1; 9 bases map to TRBD1. After removal of 6 bases from V and 5 bases from J, the junction contained 5 bases not matched to a gene. Germline CDR1 MDHEN, CDR2 SYDVKM. The CDR3 spans 14 residues.